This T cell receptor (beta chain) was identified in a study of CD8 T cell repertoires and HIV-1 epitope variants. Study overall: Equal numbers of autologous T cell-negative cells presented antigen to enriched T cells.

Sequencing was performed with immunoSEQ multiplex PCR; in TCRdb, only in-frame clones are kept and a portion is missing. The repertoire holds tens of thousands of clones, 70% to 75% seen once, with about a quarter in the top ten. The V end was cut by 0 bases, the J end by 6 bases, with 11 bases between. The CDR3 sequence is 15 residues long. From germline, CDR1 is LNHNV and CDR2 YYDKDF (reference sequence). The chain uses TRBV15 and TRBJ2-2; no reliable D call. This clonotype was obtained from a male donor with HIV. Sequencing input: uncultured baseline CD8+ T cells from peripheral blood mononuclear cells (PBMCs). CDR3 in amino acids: CATSRDRLVAGELFF. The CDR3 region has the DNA TGTGCCACCAGCAGAGATCGGCTAGTGGCCGGGGAGCTGTTTTTT.